Reported below is one TCR beta chain. This sample was taken from a study of blood T cell repertoires in COVID-19. Germline lookup yields CDR1 LNHDA and CDR2 SQIVND (reference sequence). After removal of 3 bases from V and 6 bases from J, the junction contained 5 bases not matched to a gene. This CDR3 has 14 residues. In the authors' workflow: Nucleated cell number was recorded as an estimate derived from reference gene primer amplification. Assay used: immunoSEQ multiplex PCR; TCRdb lists only in-frame clones, some missing. V and J calls and clone size are those listed in that table; D and trimming were worked out from the DNA. The sample includes some 43,000 clones, around 87% of them seen just once.

Sequenced sample: peripheral blood. This receptor was obtained from a human donor in a cohort sampled during active COVID-19. V and J are TRBV19 and TRBJ2-1, with TRBD2 matching 7 bases. This CDR3 is CASSIGGSGNEQFF. The DNA for the CDR3 is TGTGCCAGTAGTATTGGCGGGAGTGGCAATGAGCAGTTCTTC.